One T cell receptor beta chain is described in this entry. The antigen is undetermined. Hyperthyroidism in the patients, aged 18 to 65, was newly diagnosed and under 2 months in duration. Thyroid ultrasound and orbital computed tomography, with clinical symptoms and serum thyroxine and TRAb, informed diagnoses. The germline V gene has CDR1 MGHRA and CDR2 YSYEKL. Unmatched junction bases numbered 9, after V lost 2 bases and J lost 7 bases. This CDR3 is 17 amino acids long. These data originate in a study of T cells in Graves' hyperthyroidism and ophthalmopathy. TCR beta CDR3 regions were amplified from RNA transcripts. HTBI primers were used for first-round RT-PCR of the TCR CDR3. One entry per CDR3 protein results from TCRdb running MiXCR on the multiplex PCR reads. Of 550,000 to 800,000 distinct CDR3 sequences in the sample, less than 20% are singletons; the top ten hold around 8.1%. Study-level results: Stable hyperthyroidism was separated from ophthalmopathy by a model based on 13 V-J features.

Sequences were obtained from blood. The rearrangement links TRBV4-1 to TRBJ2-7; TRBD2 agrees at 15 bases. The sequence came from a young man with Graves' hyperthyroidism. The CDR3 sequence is CASSQTRTSGRAGEQYF. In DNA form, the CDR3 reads TGCGCCAGCAGCCAAACTCGGACTAGCGGGAGGGCAGGGGAGCAGTACTTC.